The 21 T cell receptor beta chains in this list originate from one sample, sequenced in a study of T cells in Graves' hyperthyroidism and ophthalmopathy. RNA transcripts yielded amplified TCR beta CDR3 regions. HTBI primers were used for first-round RT-PCR of the TCR CDR3. A single record per CDR3 protein comes from TCRdb applying MiXCR to the multiplex PCR reads. The top ten hold 65% to 80% of the sample, which has 110,000 to 150,000 distinct CDR3 sequences, approximately 20% seen once. The sequencing input was blood. The receptors were gathered from a woman aged 45-59 years with Graves' hyperthyroidism that later progressed to Graves' ophthalmopathy.

This chain links TRBV2 with TRBJ1-3, with D hard to call. V was shortened by 8 bases and J by 4 bases, with 12 bases between the two germline ends. The CDR3 is 13 residues long. Germline V CDR1 and CDR2: SNHLY, FYNNEI. The CDR3 here is CASRGSKGNTIYF. CDR3 sequence (DNA): TGTGCCAGCCGAGGCAGCAAGGGAAACACCATATATTTT.

The genes are TRBV3-1 and TRBJ2-1; 11 positions match TRBD2. The J segment lost 10 bases and the V segment lost 2 bases, leaving 13 bases of the junction unmatched. CDR1 LGHDT and CDR2 YNNKEL come from the germline V gene (reference sequence). There are 17 residues in the CDR3. The CDR3 coding sequence is TGTGCCAGCAGCCAATTCGGACTAGCGGGTTGGGTTTTGGAGCAGTTCTTC. Its protein is CASSQFGLAGWVLEQFF.

In regard to this clonotype: Because the CDR3 is missing its conserved closing phenylalanine or tryptophan, this is likely a read error. This chain uses TRBV4-1 with TRBJ1-2; a weak D match, TRBD1 (5 bases). V dropped 4 bases and J dropped 3 bases, with 18 bases sitting between them. Germline lookup yields CDR1 MGHRA and CDR2 YSYEKL. This CDR3 comprises 16 residues. The chain's CDR3 is CASSPPGVGADYGYTL. CDR3 coding DNA: TGCGCCAGCAGCCCCCCCGGGGTAGGGGCGGACTATGGCTACACCCTC.

This clonotype occurred a few times. The chain employs TRBV10-2 and TRBJ2-7; the D gene is possibly TRBD1 (6 bases). Trimming left V 5 bases short and J 5 bases short, with 10 bases between. The germline V gene encodes CDR1 WSHSY and CDR2 SAAADI. CDR3 length: 12 amino acids. The CDR3, as DNA: TGCGCCAGCAGTACAGGGTTAGACGAGCAGTACTTC. Its translation: CASSTGLDEQYF.

The rearrangement joins TRBV7-9 to TRBJ2-2, with D maybe TRBD1 (6 bases). Trimming took 6 bases from V and 3 from J, leaving 11 bases between them. CDR1 and CDR2 (germline): SEHNR, FQNEAQ (reference sequence). This CDR3 comprises 14 residues. The CDR3 protein is CASRDNRDTGELFF. CDR3 sequence (DNA): TGTGCCAGCAGGGATAACAGGGACACCGGGGAGCTGTTTTTT.

This clonotype was recorded at least ten times. The chain joins TRBV5-5 to TRBJ2-3; unclear D gene. The CDR3 sequence is 15 residues long. Per the germline V gene, CDR1 is SGHKS and CDR2 is YYEKEE (reference sequence). V gave up 0 bases and J gave up 0 bases, with 8 bases separating them. CDR3 in DNA: TGTGCCAGCAGCTTGGACAGTACTAGCACAGATACGCAGTATTTT. It translates to CASSLDSTSTDTQYF. The full variable domain, completed using reference TRBV5-5 and TRBJ2-3, is DAGVTQSPTHLIKTRGQQVTLRCSPISGHKSVSWYQQVLGQGPQFIFQYYEKEERGRGNFPDRFSARQFPNYSSELNVNALLLGDSALYLCASSLDSTSTDTQYFGPGTRLTVL.

Many counts were recorded for this clonotype. The chain recombines TRBV4-1 with TRBJ2-4, with 12 bases aligning to TRBD1. V shed 0 bases, J shed 0 bases, and the junction held 6 bases outside the gene matches. The CDR3 is made up of 19 amino acids. Per the germline V gene, CDR1 is MGHRA and CDR2 is YSYEKL. This chain's CDR3 is CASSQEGQGAGLAKNIQYF. The DNA of the CDR3 is TGCGCCAGCAGCCAAGAGGGACAGGGGGCTGGACTAGCCAAAAACATTCAGTACTTC.

This clonotype was counted ten times or more. This chain uses TRBV4-2 with TRBJ2-3; TRBD2 matches at 7 bases. Per germline, CDR1 LGHNA and CDR2 YNFKEQ. The ends lost 0 bases at V and 4 bases at J; junction bases unmatched: 4. The CDR3 is made up of 15 amino acids. The CDR3 sequence: CASSQDRAGSDTQYF. In DNA, the CDR3 is TGTGCCAGCAGCCAAGATAGAGCGGGATCAGATACGCAGTATTTT.

The rearrangement links TRBV29-1 to TRBJ2-5; 9 bases align to TRBD2. This CDR3 has 19 amino acids. The J segment lost 2 bases and the V segment lost 6 bases, leaving 22 bases of the junction unmatched. Per the germline V gene, CDR1 is SQVTM and CDR2 is ANQGSEA. The CDR3 is CSVAGLGASGDLSQETQYF. DNA for the CDR3: TGCAGCGTCGCAGGGCTTGGTGCTAGCGGGGACCTGTCACAAGAGACCCAGTACTTC.

The chain carries TRBV9 and TRBJ2-1; the D gene is possibly TRBD2 (6 bases). The germline gives CDR1 SGDLS, CDR2 YYNGEE. V was shortened by 1 base and J by 3 bases, with 14 bases between the two germline ends. This CDR3 comprises 16 residues. CDR3 bases: TGTGCCAGCAGCGTATTATTTTGGGGGGACTACAATGAGCAGTTCTTC. Translated, it gives CASSVLFWGDYNEQFF.

V and J are TRBV19 and TRBJ1-4; TRBD1 matches 8 bases. The V gene's germline CDR1 is LNHDA and CDR2 SQIVND (reference sequence). V trimming: 5 bases; J trimming: 10 bases; junction bases outside the gene matches: 9. This CDR3 is 14 amino acids long. The CDR3 coding sequence is TGTGCCAGTAGTCCCGGACAGGGCTCCGCAAAACTGTTTTTT. Its translation: CASSPGQGSAKLFF.

At least ten counts were recorded for this clonotype. The chain couples TRBV7-9 to TRBJ1-3; D is possibly TRBD1 (5 bases). Germline lookup yields CDR1 SEHNR and CDR2 FQNEAQ (reference sequence). Trimming stripped 1 base from V and 5 bases from J, with 9 bases between. This CDR3 spans 14 amino acids. CDR3 coding DNA: TGTGCCAGCAGCTTAGGCGCAGGGCGAAACACCATATATTTT. Its protein product is CASSLGAGRNTIYF.

The table lists this clonotype with many counts. The chain links TRBV12-3 or TRBV12-4 to TRBJ1-3, with D uncertain. This CDR3 comprises 13 residues. Trimming cost V 5 bases and J 4 bases, with 9 bases left between them. The CDR3 nucleotides are TGTGCCAGCAGTGTTGCCCCGGGAAACACCATATATTTT. Its translation is CASSVAPGNTIYF.

Points on this clonotype: A read error is likely, as this CDR3 ends without the conserved phenylalanine or tryptophan. J is TRBJ2-3 and V is TRBV20-1; TRBD1 matches at 9 bases. V gave up 4 bases and J gave up 2 bases; unmatched junction bases: 7. Germline V gene lookup returns CDR1 DFQATT and CDR2 SNEGSKA (reference sequence). This CDR3 comprises 15 residues. The CDR3 region has the DNA TGCAGTGCTACGGGACAGGGAGAAACCACAGATACGCAGTATTCT. Translating gives CSATGQGETTDTQYS.

This clonotype was seen ten or more times. The rearrangement links TRBV2 to TRBJ1-1, with unresolved D. CDR3 length equals 12 residues. V lost 8 bases and J lost 3, with 10 bases in between. Germline values: CDR1 SNHLY, CDR2 FYNNEI. For the CDR3, the DNA is TGTGCCAGCCGGGAAATGGACACTGAAGCTTTCTTT. As protein: CASREMDTEAFF.

This clonotype was counted only a few times. The chain couples TRBV5-4 to TRBJ2-2; no definite D call. The germline CDR1 and CDR2 sequences are SGHNT and YYREEE (reference sequence). Between the trimmed V and J ends, which lost 3 bases and 2 bases, there was a span of 14 bases. This CDR3 is 16 amino acids long. The CDR3 DNA is TGTGCCAGCAGCTCCCCCCCGGGCCAAAACACCGGGGAGCTGTTTTTT. Encoded protein: CASSSPPGQNTGELFF. Using reference TRBV5-4 and TRBJ2-2 for the parts outside the CDR3, the full variable domain is ETGVTQSPTHLIKTRGQQVTLRCSSQSGHNTVSWYQQALGQGPQFIFQYYREEENGRGNFPPRFSGLQFPNYSSELNVNALELDDSALYLCASSSPPGQNTGELFFGEGSRLTVL.

This clonotype came up a few times. The rearrangement joins TRBV9 to TRBJ2-1; D ambiguous. The CDR3 covers 16 residues. V was clipped by 3 bases and J by 0 bases, with 13 bases between them. The germline CDR1 and CDR2 sequences are SGDLS and YYNGEE. The CDR3 nucleotides read TGTGCCAGCAGCGCCCGCGCTCCGAGCTCCTACAATGAGCAGTTCTTC. Translated: CASSARAPSSYNEQFF.

In this sample, this clonotype turned up many times. The chain combines TRBV5-1 with TRBJ2-1, with TRBD2 as a possible D gene (6 bases). CDR1 and CDR2 from the germline V gene are SGHRS and YFSETQ. Trimming removed 4 bases from V and 2 bases from J, with 16 bases in between. The CDR3 runs 16 residues. CDR3 nucleotides: TGCGCCAGCAGCCCGTCGTTGGCGGGGACCTACAATGAGCAGTTCTTC. It specifies CASSPSLAGTYNEQFF.

This clonotype was observed at least ten times. V usage is TRBV28 and J usage is TRBJ2-7, with 9 bases that match TRBD2. The CDR3 totals 15 residues. J was trimmed by 2 bases and V by 7 bases; bases with no gene match: 9. The germline CDR1 and CDR2 sequences are MDHEN and SYDVKM. CDR3 nucleotide sequence: TGTGCCAGCACACGTGGGCTAGCGGGAACCTACGAGCAGTACTTC. Amino acid sequence: CASTRGLAGTYEQYF.

This clonotype was found a few times. This rearrangement joins TRBV13 to TRBJ2-7; 12 nucleotides agree with TRBD2. There are 16 residues in the CDR3. The germline V gene encodes CDR1 PRHDT and CDR2 FYEKMQ (reference sequence). J gave up 3 bases and V 4 bases, and 7 bases lay outside the gene matches. The CDR3 loop reads CASSSLLTSGSYEQYF. The CDR3 coding sequence is TGTGCCAGCAGCTCCCTCCTGACTAGCGGGAGCTACGAGCAGTACTTC.

There are many counts of this clonotype. The CDR3 loop reads CASSLGMGDQPQHF. DNA for the CDR3: TGTGCCAGCAGCTTAGGGATGGGCGATCAGCCCCAGCATTTT. V gene TRBV3-1 combines with J gene TRBJ1-5; D is unclear. CDR3 length equals 14 residues. The ends were cut back, 5 bases at V and 5 bases at J, with 13 bases in the middle. CDR1 LGHDT and CDR2 YNNKEL come from the germline V gene (reference sequence).